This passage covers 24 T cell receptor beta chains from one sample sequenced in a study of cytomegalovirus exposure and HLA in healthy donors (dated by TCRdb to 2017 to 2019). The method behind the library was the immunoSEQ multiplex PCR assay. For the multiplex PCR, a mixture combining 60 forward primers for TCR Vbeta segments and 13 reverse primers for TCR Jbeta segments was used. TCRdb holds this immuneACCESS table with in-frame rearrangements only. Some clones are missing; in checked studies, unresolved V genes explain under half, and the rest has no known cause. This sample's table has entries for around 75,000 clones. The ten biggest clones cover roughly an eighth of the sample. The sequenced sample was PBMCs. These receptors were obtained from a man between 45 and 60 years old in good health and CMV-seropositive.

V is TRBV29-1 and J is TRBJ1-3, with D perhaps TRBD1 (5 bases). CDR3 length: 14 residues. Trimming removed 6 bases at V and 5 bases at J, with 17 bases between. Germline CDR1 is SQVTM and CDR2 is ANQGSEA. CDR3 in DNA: TGCAGCGTCGGTGATACAGGATCCCGAAACACCATATATTTT. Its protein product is CSVGDTGSRNTIYF.

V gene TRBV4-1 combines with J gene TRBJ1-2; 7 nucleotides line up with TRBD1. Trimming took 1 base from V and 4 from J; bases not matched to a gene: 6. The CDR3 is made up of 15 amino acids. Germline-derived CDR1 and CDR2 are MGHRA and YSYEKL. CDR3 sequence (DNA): TGCGCCAGCAGCCAAGGACAGGGTGGTCGCTATGGCTACACCTTC. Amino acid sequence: CASSQGQGGRYGYTF.

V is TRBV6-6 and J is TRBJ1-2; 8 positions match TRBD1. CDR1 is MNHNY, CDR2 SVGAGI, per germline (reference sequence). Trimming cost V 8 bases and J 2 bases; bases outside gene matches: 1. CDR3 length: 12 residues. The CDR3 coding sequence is TGTGCCAGCCGGACAGGGAACTATGGCTACACCTTC. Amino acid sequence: CASRTGNYGYTF.

CDR3 loop: CSVEDALQGSSYNEQFF. CDR3 nucleotide sequence: TGCAGCGTTGAAGACGCCCTACAGGGTAGCTCCTACAATGAGCAGTTCTTC. This rearrangement joins TRBV29-1 to TRBJ2-1, with D possibly matching TRBD1 (6 bases). There are 17 residues in the CDR3. The V and J ends lost 0 bases and 0 bases respectively, with 15 bases between them. Germline V lookup: CDR1 SQVTM, CDR2 ANQGSEA.

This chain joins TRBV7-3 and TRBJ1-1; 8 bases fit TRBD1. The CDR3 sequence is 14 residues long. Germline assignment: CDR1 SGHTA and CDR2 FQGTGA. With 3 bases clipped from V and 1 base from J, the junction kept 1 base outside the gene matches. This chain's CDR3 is CASSFGQGNTEAFF. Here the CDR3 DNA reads TGTGCCAGCAGCTTCGGACAGGGGAACACTGAAGCTTTCTTT.

CDR3 region: CASSVDGQFYEQYF. CDR3 bases: TGTGCCAGCAGCGTAGATGGACAGTTCTACGAGCAGTACTTC. J is TRBJ2-7 and V is TRBV9; D possibly corresponds to TRBD1 (6 bases). Per germline, CDR1 SGDLS and CDR2 YYNGEE. Trimming took off 0 bases at V and 3 bases at J, with 10 bases between the two ends. The CDR3 runs to 14 residues.

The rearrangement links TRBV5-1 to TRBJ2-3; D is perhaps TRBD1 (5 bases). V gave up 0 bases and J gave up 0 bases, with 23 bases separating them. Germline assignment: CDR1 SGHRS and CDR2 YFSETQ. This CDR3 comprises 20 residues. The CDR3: CASSLAIRGSLDLSTDTQYF. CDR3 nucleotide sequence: TGCGCCAGCAGCTTGGCCATAAGGGGCAGCCTAGATCTAAGCACAGATACGCAGTATTTT.

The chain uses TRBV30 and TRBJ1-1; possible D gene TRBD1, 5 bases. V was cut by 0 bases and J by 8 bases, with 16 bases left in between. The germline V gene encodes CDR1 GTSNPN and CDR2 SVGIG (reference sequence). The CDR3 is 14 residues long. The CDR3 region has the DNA TGTGCCTGGAGTGTAGGGGCCGGGTTAGTAGAAGCTTTCTTT. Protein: CAWSVGAGLVEAFF.

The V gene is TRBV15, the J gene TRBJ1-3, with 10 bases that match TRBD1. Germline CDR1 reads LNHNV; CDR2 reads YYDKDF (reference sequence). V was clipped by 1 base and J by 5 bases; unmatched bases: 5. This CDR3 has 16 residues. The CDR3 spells CATSRAGGQGRNTIYF. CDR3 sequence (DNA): TGTGCCACCAGCAGAGCGGGGGGACAGGGGAGAAACACCATATATTTT.

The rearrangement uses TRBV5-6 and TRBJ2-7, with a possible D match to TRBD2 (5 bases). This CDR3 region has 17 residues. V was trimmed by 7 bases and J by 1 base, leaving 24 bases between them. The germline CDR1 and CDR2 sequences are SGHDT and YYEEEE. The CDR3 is CASYPSRHPRASYEQYV. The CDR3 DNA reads TGTGCCAGCTACCCCAGTCGCCACCCGCGGGCGTCCTACGAGCAGTACGTC.

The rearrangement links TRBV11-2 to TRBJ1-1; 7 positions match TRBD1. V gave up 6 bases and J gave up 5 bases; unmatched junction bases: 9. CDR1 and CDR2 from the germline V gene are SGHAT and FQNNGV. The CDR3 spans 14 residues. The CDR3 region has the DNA TGTGCCAGCAGTTCATACAGGGGTGGGACTGAAGCTTTCTTT. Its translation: CASSSYRGGTEAFF.

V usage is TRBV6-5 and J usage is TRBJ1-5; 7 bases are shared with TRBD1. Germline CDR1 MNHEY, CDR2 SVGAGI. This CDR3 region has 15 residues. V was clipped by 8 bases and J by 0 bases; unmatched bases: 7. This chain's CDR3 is CASRRTGRSNQPQHF. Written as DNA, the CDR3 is TGTGCCAGCCGGAGGACAGGCCGTAGCAATCAGCCCCAGCATTTT.

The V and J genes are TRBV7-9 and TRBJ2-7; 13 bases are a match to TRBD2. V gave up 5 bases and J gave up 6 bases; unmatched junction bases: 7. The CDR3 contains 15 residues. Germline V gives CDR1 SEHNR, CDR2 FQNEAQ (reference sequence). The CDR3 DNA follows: TGTGCCAGCAGCCCGGGACTAGCGGGGCTGCGCGAGCAGTACGTC. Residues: CASSPGLAGLREQYV.

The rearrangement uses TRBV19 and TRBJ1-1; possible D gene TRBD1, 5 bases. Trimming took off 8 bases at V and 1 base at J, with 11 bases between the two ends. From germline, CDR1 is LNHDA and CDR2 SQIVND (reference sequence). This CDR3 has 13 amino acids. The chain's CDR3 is CASGLDRNTEAFF. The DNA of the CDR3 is TGTGCCAGTGGGTTAGACAGGAACACTGAAGCTTTCTTT.

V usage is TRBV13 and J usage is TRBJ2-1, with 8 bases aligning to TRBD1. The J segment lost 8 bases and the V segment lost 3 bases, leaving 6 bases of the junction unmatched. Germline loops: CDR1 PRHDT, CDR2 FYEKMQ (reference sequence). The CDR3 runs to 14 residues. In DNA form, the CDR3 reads TGTGCCAGCAGCTTCACAGGGGGAACCCATGAGCAGTTCTTC. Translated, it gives CASSFTGGTHEQFF. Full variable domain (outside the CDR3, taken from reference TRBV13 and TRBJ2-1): AAGVIQSPRHLIKEKRETATLKCYPIPRHDTVYWYQQGPGQDPQFLISFYEKMQSDKGSIPDRFSAQQFSDYHSELNMSSLELGDSALYFCASSFTGGTHEQFFGPGTRLTVL.

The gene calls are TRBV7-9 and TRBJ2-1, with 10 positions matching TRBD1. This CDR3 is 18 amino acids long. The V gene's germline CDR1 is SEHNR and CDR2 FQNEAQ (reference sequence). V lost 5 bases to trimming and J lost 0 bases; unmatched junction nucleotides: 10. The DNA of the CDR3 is TGTGCCAGCAGCCACCGGGACAGGGGTTCAAGCTCCTACAATGAGCAGTTCTTC. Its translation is CASSHRDRGSSSYNEQFF.

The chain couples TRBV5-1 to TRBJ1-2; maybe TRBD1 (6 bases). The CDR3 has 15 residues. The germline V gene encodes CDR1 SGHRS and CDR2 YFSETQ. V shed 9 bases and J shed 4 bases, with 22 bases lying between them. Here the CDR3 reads CATTINGGGLYGYTF. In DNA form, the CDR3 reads TGCGCCACCACTATTAACGGGGGGGGCCTCTATGGCTACACCTTC.

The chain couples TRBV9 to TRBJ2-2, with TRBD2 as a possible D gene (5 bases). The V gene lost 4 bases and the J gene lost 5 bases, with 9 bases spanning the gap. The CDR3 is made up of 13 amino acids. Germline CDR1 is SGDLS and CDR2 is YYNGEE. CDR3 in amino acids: CASSLRRTGELFF. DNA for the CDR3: TGTGCCAGCAGCCTCCGGAGGACCGGGGAGCTGTTTTTT.

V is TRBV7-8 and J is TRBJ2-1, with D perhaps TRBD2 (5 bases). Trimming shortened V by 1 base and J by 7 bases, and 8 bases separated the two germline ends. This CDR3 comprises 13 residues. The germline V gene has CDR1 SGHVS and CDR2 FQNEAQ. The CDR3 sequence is CASSLDRENEQFF. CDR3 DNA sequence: TGTGCCAGCAGCTTAGATAGGGAGAATGAGCAGTTCTTC. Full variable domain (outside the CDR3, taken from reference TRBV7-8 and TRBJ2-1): GAGVSQSPRYKVAKRGQDVALRCDPISGHVSLFWYQQALGQGPEFLTYFQNEAQLDKSGLPSDRFFAERPEGSVSTLKIQRTQQEDSAVYLCASSLDRENEQFFGPGTRLTVL.

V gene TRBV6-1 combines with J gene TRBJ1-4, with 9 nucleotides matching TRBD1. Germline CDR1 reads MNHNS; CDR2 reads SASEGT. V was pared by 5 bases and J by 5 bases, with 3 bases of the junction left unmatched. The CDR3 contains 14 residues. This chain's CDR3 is CASSPGQGNEKLFF. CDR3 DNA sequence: TGTGCCAGCAGTCCCGGACAGGGGAATGAAAAACTGTTTTTT.

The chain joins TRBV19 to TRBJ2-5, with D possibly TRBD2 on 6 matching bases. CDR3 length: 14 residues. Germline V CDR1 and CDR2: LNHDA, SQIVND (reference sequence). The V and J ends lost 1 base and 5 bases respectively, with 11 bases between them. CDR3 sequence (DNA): TGTGCCAGTAGTATAGTGGGGGGAATCGAGACCCAGTACTTC. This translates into CASSIVGGIETQYF.

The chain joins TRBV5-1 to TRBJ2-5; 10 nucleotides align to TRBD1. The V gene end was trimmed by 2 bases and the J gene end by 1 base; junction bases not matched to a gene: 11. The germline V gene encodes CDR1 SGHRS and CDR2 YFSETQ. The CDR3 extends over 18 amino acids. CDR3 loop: CASSFRPGQGLTQETQYF. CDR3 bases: TGCGCCAGCAGCTTTAGACCGGGACAGGGGCTAACCCAAGAGACCCAGTACTTC.

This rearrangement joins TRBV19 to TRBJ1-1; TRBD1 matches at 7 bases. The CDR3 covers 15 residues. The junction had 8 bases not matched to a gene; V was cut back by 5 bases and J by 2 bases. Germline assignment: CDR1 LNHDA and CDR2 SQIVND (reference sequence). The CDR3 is CASSPIDRANTEAFF. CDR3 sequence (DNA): TGTGCCAGTAGTCCTATTGACAGGGCTAACACTGAAGCTTTCTTT.

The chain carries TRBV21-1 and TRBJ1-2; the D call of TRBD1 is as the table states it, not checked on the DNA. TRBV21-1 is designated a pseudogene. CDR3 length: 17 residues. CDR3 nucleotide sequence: TGTGCCAGCAGCAAAGATGACCCAACAGGGGGTCGATATGGCTACACCTTC. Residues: CASSKDDPTGGRYGYTF.